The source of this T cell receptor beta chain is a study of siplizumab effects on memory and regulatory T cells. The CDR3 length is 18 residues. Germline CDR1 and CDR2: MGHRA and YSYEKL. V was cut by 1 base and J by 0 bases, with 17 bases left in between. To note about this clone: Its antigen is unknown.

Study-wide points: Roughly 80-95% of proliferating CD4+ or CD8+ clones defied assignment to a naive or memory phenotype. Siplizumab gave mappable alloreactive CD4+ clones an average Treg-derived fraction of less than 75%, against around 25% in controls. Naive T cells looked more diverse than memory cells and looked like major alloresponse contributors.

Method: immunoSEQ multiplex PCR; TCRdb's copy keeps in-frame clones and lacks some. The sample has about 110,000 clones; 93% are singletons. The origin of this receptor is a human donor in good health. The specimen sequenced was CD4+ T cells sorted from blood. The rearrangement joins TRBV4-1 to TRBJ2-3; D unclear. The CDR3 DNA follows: TGCGCCAGCAGCCAAGGTCGTGGTGGTCATCTTAGCACAGATACGCAGTATTTT. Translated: CASSQGRGGHLSTDTQYF.